The clone carrying this TCR beta chain was detected once. This sample was taken from a study of control samples from healthy donors and cancer patients. Data came from immunoSEQ multiplex PCR; TCRdb stores just in-frame clones and leaves some out. Of about 170,000 clones in the sample, 94% were seen once. The CDR3 covers 12 residues. CDR1 and CDR2 (germline): MDHEN, SYDVKM. V was pared by 5 bases and J by 11 bases, with 7 bases of the junction left unmatched. The source of this sequence is a woman younger than 35 in good health. V is TRBV28 and J is TRBJ1-1; TRBD1 matches 8 bases. The sequenced sample was blood. Written as DNA, the CDR3 is TGTGCCAGCAGTCGGCGGACAGGGCAGGCTTTCTTT. This sequence encodes CASSRRTGQAFF.